These T cell receptor beta chains were read from a single sample in a study of blood T cell repertoires in COVID-19. TCRdb keeps only in-frame clones here, not all; method: immunoSEQ multiplex PCR. The data show tens of thousands of clones, around 86% seen once. The sample comprised peripheral blood. These receptors were obtained from a man aged 55-75 years with active COVID-19. The CDR3 runs from the conserved cysteine through the conserved F or W. D genes are given only for firm matches. Only part of the rows carry a size: once, few, many, or a class if the clone is expanded.

clone_size j_call v_call d_call cdr3_aa cdr3_nt
NA TRBJ2-5 TRBV6-5 TRBD1 CAIGQGVETQYF TGTGCCATTGGACAGGGTGTCGAGACCCAGTACTTC
NA TRBJ2-6 TRBV19 TRBD1 CASSRPTGATFSGANVLTF TGTGCCAGTAGTAGGCCGACAGGGGCCACCTTCTCTGGGGCCAACGTCCTGACTTTC
once TRBJ2-1 TRBV4-1 TRBD2 CASSQVPSGGAYEQFF TGCGCCAGCAGCCAAGTACCTAGCGGGGGGGCTTATGAGCAGTTCTTC
NA TRBJ2-6 TRBV4-3 TRBD2 CASSQGGGLNSGANVLTF TGCGCCAGCAGCCAAGGCGGGGGGTTAAACTCTGGGGCCAACGTCCTGACTTTC
NA TRBJ1-5 TRBV19 NA CASTPQAGDNQPQHF TGTGCCAGTACGCCCCAGGCAGGGGACAATCAGCCCCAGCATTTT
NA TRBJ2-1 TRBV7-8 TRBD1 CASSLATGTNEQFF TGTGCCAGCAGCTTAGCGACAGGGACCAATGAGCAGTTCTTC
NA TRBJ2-7 TRBV2 TRBD2 CASSLGLAGGWDHEQYF TGTGCCAGCAGCCTCGGACTAGCGGGAGGATGGGACCACGAGCAGTACTTC
NA TRBJ1-5 TRBV7-9 NA CASSPHGDNQPQHF TGTGCCAGCAGCCCGCACGGGGACAATCAGCCCCAGCATTTT
NA TRBJ1-3 TRBV19 NA CASSILHTIYF TGTGCCAGTAGTATCCTCCACACCATATATTTT
once TRBJ2-1 TRBV6-2/TRBV6-3 NA CASSSPVNEQFF TGTGCCAGCAGTTCTCCGGTCAATGAGCAGTTCTTC
NA TRBJ2-2 TRBV6-6 NA CASMSRGETGELFF TGTGCCAGCATGTCCAGGGGTGAAACCGGGGAGCTGTTTTTT
NA TRBJ2-5 TRBV3-1/TRBV3-2 TRBD2 CASSGSGGLGETQYF TGTGCCAGCAGCGGTAGCGGGGGCCTTGGGGAGACCCAGTACTTC
NA TRBJ2-5 TRBV2 NA CASSLEGLRQETQYF TGTGCCAGCAGCTTGGAGGGCCTCCGACAAGAGACCCAGTACTTC
NA TRBJ2-2 TRBV30 TRBD2 CAWTPTSGDFFGTGELFF TGTGCCTGGACCCCGACTAGCGGGGACTTCTTCGGCACCGGGGAGCTGTTTTTT
NA TRBJ1-3 TRBV7-6 NA CASSLSSGSAGNTIYF TGTGCCAGCAGCTTATCGTCAGGTTCGGCTGGAAACACCATATATTTT
NA TRBJ2-2 TRBV19 TRBD2 CATTPGGRGTGELFF TGTGCCACCACTCCGGGGGGGCGAGGGACCGGGGAGCTGTTTTTT
NA TRBJ2-7 TRBV6-5 NA CASRLGNEQYF TGTGCCAGCAGACTAGGCAACGAGCAGTACTTC
NA TRBJ2-2 TRBV27 NA CASSSITGELFF TGTGCCAGCAGTTCAATTACCGGGGAGCTGTTTTTT
NA TRBJ2-3 TRBV6-5 NA CASCWGAGGDTQYF TGTGCCAGCTGTTGGGGGGCCGGGGGGGATACGCAGTATTTT
NA TRBJ1-1 TRBV18 NA CASSLKQTTEAFF TGTGCCAGCTCTCTGAAGCAGACTACTGAAGCTTTCTTT
NA TRBJ1-2 TRBV4-3 NA CASSQVGFEEGYTF TGCGCCAGCAGCCAAGTGGGTTTCGAGGAGGGCTACACCTTC
NA TRBJ1-4 TRBV29-1 NA CAGGSAEKLFF TGCGCCGGGGGGTCGGCTGAAAAACTGTTTTTT
NA TRBJ2-3 TRBV7-2 TRBD2 CASSLVGLAGDTQYF TGTGCCAGCAGCTTAGTGGGACTAGCAGGTGATACGCAGTATTTT
NA TRBJ2-5 TRBV7-2 TRBD2 CASSPGAPGGETQYF TGTGCCAGCAGCCCCGGGGCCCCGGGGGGGGAGACCCAGTACTTC
NA TRBJ1-5 TRBV7-2 TRBD1 CASSPGQPSNQPQHF TGTGCCAGCAGCCCGGGACAGCCGAGCAATCAGCCCCAGCATTTT
NA TRBJ2-7 TRBV7-2 TRBD1 CASSPSTGQGYEQYF TGTGCCAGCAGCCCGAGTACGGGACAGGGGTACGAGCAGTACTTC
NA TRBJ2-6 TRBV7-3 TRBD1 CASSGTEDGANVLTF TGTGCCAGCAGCGGGACAGAAGATGGGGCCAACGTCCTGACTTTC
once TRBJ2-3 TRBV6-5 TRBD2 CASWDWRGEMNTQYF TGTGCCAGCTGGGACTGGCGGGGGGAAATGAATACGCAGTATTTT